The clone carrying this T cell receptor (beta chain) was seen only a few times. V trimming: 6 bases; J trimming: 3 bases; junction bases outside the gene matches: 12. The germline CDR1 and CDR2 sequences are LNHDA and SQIVND (reference sequence). CDR3 length: 16 residues. Unique molecular identifiers were added to individual cDNA molecules. A single record per CDR3 protein comes from TCRdb applying MiXCR to the 5' RACE reads. The sample includes about 64,000 distinct CDR3 sequences, over 10% of them seen just once. The data stem from a study of early T cells in non-severe SARS-CoV-2 infection. Overall study context: Whole-blood bulk RNA, unsorted, was sequenced, and chains were unpaired.

V usage is TRBV19 and J usage is TRBJ2-5, with 8 positions matching TRBD1. The sample was whole blood. The sequence came from an adult who was a healthcare worker with PCR-confirmed SARS-CoV-2 infection or an uninfected control (not recorded which). CDR3 loop: CASSKPGGANEETQYF. The DNA of the CDR3 is TGTGCCAGTAGCAAACCAGGGGGCGCAAACGAAGAGACCCAGTACTTC.